This TCR beta chain was found in a study of T-cell reconstitution after alpha-beta-depleted transplantation in children. This clonotype was detected ten times or more. Germline CDR1 KGHSH, CDR2 LQKENI. The CDR3 extends over 12 amino acids. V was shortened by 2 bases and J by 3 bases, with 2 bases between the two germline ends. The TCRbeta library was prepared with unique molecular identifiers. TCRdb used MiXCR to reprocess the PCR reads, holding one entry per CDR3 protein. The top ten clones hold about 3% of a sample with about 190,000 distinct CDR3 sequences, approximately 6.6% of them seen once. Sequencing was performed on PBMCs from the stem cell graft donor, taken from the stem cell graft. The V gene is TRBV18, the J gene TRBJ1-5; no clear D gene. The clonotype comes from a human donor who donated a stem cell graft to a child with Wiskott-Aldrich syndrome. In DNA form, the CDR3 reads TGTGCCAGCTCACCAGACAATCAGCCCCAGCATTTT. It translates to CASSPDNQPQHF. Variable domain in full (rest from reference TRBV18 and TRBJ1-5): NAGVMQNPRHLVRRRGQEARLRCSPMKGHSHVYWYRQLPEEGLKFMVYLQKENIIDESGMPKERFSAEFPKEGPSILRIQQVVRGDSAAYFCASSPDNQPQHFGDGTRLSIL.